The entry below gives a single TCR beta chain sequence along with its context. Its antigen is currently unknown. Repertoires were generated with immunoSEQ multiplex PCR, while TCRdb's copy carries only in-frame clones and drops some. The sample includes 75,000 to 95,000 clones, roughly 80% seen only once; the top ten take around 21%. This entry comes from a study of T cells in localized non-small cell lung cancer. Study-level results: Longer overall survival was linked to higher blood T cell density. Of the top 100 tumor clones, median roughly 53 were in adjacent lung, 25 to 35 among its top 100. Tumor showed lower T cell clonality than uninvolved adjacent lung, where it was highest.

Per germline, CDR1 SGHRS and CDR2 YFSETQ. The CDR3 extends over 16 amino acids. V was pared by 2 bases and J by 4 bases, with 9 bases of the junction left unmatched. The rearrangement links TRBV5-1 to TRBJ2-4; 7 positions agree with TRBD2. This TCR derives from a man between 40 and 70 years old with stage II squamous cell lung carcinoma. This specimen consisted of PBMCs, obtained before any cancer treatment. In DNA, the CDR3 is TGCGCCAGCAGCTTAAGGGGCAGCGGGGAAAAAAACATTCAGTACTTC. This encodes CASSLRGSGEKNIQYF.